The 21 T cell receptor beta chains reported below all come from one sample, sequenced in a study of immune evolution from preneoplasia to lung adenocarcinoma. Assay: immunoSEQ multiplex PCR; the TCRdb copy retains only in-frame clones and omits some. The sample consists of about 4,600 clones, approximately 83% of them appearing once. Sequencing was performed on FFPE normal lung tissue adjacent to the tumor. The receptor source for this set is a person aged 50-75 years with lung adenocarcinoma.

This chain joins TRBV6-5 and TRBJ1-1; D is ambiguous. Per the germline V gene, CDR1 is MNHEY and CDR2 is SVGAGI. This CDR3 has 13 residues. V was cut by 6 bases and J by 5 bases, with 13 bases left in between. The CDR3 DNA is TGTGCCAGCAGGGGTTGGCTAGGAACTGAAGCTTTCTTT. This sequence encodes CASRGWLGTEAFF.

The V and J genes are TRBV28 and TRBJ1-1, with D tentatively TRBD1 (6 bases). V was pared by 2 bases and J by 0 bases, with 13 bases between. The CDR3 contains 16 residues. From germline, CDR1 is MDHEN and CDR2 SYDVKM. The CDR3 protein is CASSLGGAGVNTEAFF. CDR3 sequence (DNA): TGTGCCAGCAGTTTAGGGGGCGCCGGGGTGAACACTGAAGCTTTCTTT.

This clone was found a few times. The CDR3 reads CASSPPGDFYNEQFF. Written as DNA, the CDR3 is TGTGCCAGCAGCCCACCGGGGGACTTTTACAATGAGCAGTTCTTC. V and J are TRBV7-2 and TRBJ2-1; tentative D call: TRBD2 (6 bases). This CDR3 has 15 residues. The germline CDR1 and CDR2 sequences are SGHTA and FQGNSA. V lost 5 bases and J lost 4, with 15 bases in between.

Only one count was recorded for this clone. The chain links TRBV19 to TRBJ2-7; 7 nucleotides align to TRBD2. Losses at the gene ends were 4 bases for V and 3 bases for J; bases not matched to a gene: 12. Germline assignment: CDR1 LNHDA and CDR2 SQIVND (reference sequence). The CDR3 sequence is 16 residues long. Here the CDR3 reads CASSTPRGVYRYEQYF. CDR3 nucleotides: TGTGCCAGTAGTACCCCTCGGGGGGTCTATCGCTACGAGCAGTACTTC.

The chain links TRBV2 to TRBJ1-2; TRBD1 matches 10 bases. CDR3 size: 14 residues. Germline values: CDR1 SNHLY, CDR2 FYNNEI. V trimming: 6 bases; J trimming: 2 bases; junction bases outside the gene matches: 3. CDR3 bases: TGTGCCAGCAGAGCGGGACAGGGGAACTATGGCTACACCTTC. Protein sequence: CASRAGQGNYGYTF.

The rearrangement uses TRBV28 and TRBJ2-3; 8 bases line up with TRBD2. Trimming removed 5 bases from V and 4 bases from J; junction bases left unmatched: 11. Germline-derived CDR1 and CDR2 are MDHEN and SYDVKM. The CDR3 loop spans 16 amino acids. CDR3 bases: TGTGCCAGCAGTCCCCGTCGGGGACTAGGACCAGATACGCAGTATTTT. Translated: CASSPRRGLGPDTQYF. Supplemented by reference TRBV28 and TRBJ2-3, the full variable domain reads DVKVTQSSRYLVKRTGEKVFLECVQDMDHENMFWYRQDPGLGLRLIYFSYDVKMKEKGDIPEGYSVSREKKERFSLILESASTNQTSMYLCASSPRRGLGPDTQYFGPGTRLTVL.

The chain employs TRBV7-6 and TRBJ2-1, with 11 bases fitting TRBD2. V was pared by 2 bases and J by 2 bases, with 11 bases of the junction left unmatched. The CDR3 has 19 amino acids. Germline CDR1 and CDR2: SGHVS and FNYEAQ. CDR3 DNA sequence: TGTGCCAGCAGCTTAAGCGGGGGACTAGCGGCAACCCCCTACAATGAGCAGTTCTTC. Protein sequence: CASSLSGGLAATPYNEQFF. The full variable domain, rest sourced from reference TRBV7-6 and TRBJ2-1, is GAGVSQSPRYKVTKRGQDVALRCDPISGHVSLYWYRQALGQGPEFLTYFNYEAQQDKSGLPNDRFSAERPEGSISTLTIQRTEQRDSAMYRCASSLSGGLAATPYNEQFFGPGTRLTVL.

This clone has only one observation. The genes are TRBV4-2 and TRBJ2-3; 13 bases map to TRBD2. V shed 1 base and J 4 bases; nucleotides not matched to a gene: 2. The germline CDR1 and CDR2 sequences are LGHNA and YNFKEQ. CDR3 size: 16 residues. CDR3 nucleotides: TGTGCCAGCAGCCAAGGGACTAGCGGGGGCCCAGATACGCAGTATTTT. Translated: CASSQGTSGGPDTQYF.

The V call is TRBV7-6, the J call TRBJ2-5; perhaps TRBD1 as D (5 bases). The CDR3 extends over 16 amino acids. The germline V and J ends were trimmed by 1 base and 1 base, with 13 bases remaining between them. The germline CDR1 and CDR2 sequences are SGHVS and FNYEAQ. CDR3 DNA sequence: TGTGCCAGCAGCTTAGGCATCTTAGGGGTCCAAGAGACCCAGTACTTC. Translated, it gives CASSLGILGVQETQYF.

The chain joins TRBV2 to TRBJ1-2; D is ambiguous. The V and J ends lost 5 bases and 3 bases respectively, with 13 bases between them. CDR1 and CDR2 from the germline V gene are SNHLY and FYNNEI. The CDR3 is 14 residues long. In DNA, the CDR3 is TGTGCCAGCAGTAGAGGGCGGGTGGACTATGGCTACACCTTC. The encoded protein is CASSRGRVDYGYTF.

The chain combines TRBV18 with TRBJ2-1, with D possibly TRBD2 on 6 matching bases. Germline V gives CDR1 KGHSH, CDR2 LQKENI. V was shortened by 4 bases and J by 10 bases, with 8 bases between the two germline ends. The CDR3 length is 11 residues. CDR3 nucleotide sequence: TGTGCCAGCTCACTTGGGGGGGAGCAGTTCTTC. Its protein product is CASSLGGEQFF.

The genes are TRBV6-5 and TRBJ2-5, with D uncertain. The length of the CDR3 is 15 residues. V was trimmed by 2 bases and J by 1 base, leaving 11 bases between them. CDR1 MNHEY and CDR2 SVGAGI come from the germline V gene. The CDR3 spells CASSYGGGVQETQYF. The CDR3 DNA is TGTGCCAGCAGTTACGGCGGTGGAGTCCAAGAGACCCAGTACTTC.

The V and J genes are TRBV7-9 and TRBJ2-5, with 8 bases that match TRBD2. Trimming at V came to 5 bases and at J to 2 bases, leaving 7 bases not matched to a gene. The germline V gene encodes CDR1 SEHNR and CDR2 FQNEAQ (reference sequence). The CDR3 has 15 amino acids. This CDR3 reads CASSLRLANQETQYF. The CDR3 DNA reads TGTGCCAGCAGCCTAAGACTAGCGAATCAAGAGACCCAGTACTTC.

This chain links TRBV7-9 with TRBJ2-3; D may be TRBD1 (6 bases). CDR3 length: 14 residues. V lost 1 base, J lost 5 bases, and 10 bases lay in between. CDR1 SEHNR and CDR2 FQNEAQ come from the germline V gene (reference sequence). This CDR3 is CASSLDTGLDTQYF. DNA for the CDR3: TGTGCCAGCAGCTTAGACACAGGGTTAGATACGCAGTATTTT.

The table lists this clone with a count of one. V and J are TRBV5-1 and TRBJ1-1; possible D gene TRBD1, 6 bases. Germline V lookup: CDR1 SGHRS, CDR2 YFSETQ. The CDR3 spans 16 residues. Between the trimmed V and J ends, which lost 4 bases and 4 bases, there was a span of 20 bases. For the CDR3, the DNA is TGCGCCAGCAGCACCTCACTGGGGGCAAGGGGCACTGAAGCTTTCTTT. Protein sequence: CASSTSLGARGTEAFF.

The V gene is TRBV6-5, the J gene TRBJ2-5; 9 bases align to TRBD1. This CDR3 contains 16 residues. CDR1 is MNHEY, CDR2 SVGAGI, per germline. The ends lost 3 bases at V and 0 bases at J; junction bases unmatched: 5. The CDR3 DNA is TGTGCCAGCAGTTATTATGGACAGGGGAACCAAGAGACCCAGTACTTC. It yields the protein CASSYYGQGNQETQYF.

The rearrangement links TRBV6-5 to TRBJ2-7; D possibly uses TRBD1 or TRBD2 (5 bases each). V dropped 7 bases and J dropped 3 bases, with 13 bases sitting between them. The CDR3 consists of 13 residues. Germline values: CDR1 MNHEY, CDR2 SVGAGI. CDR3 sequence: CASTTRGRYEQYF. CDR3 sequence (DNA): TGTGCCAGCACCACCCGGGGACGCTACGAGCAGTACTTC.

The chain links TRBV6-1 to TRBJ1-1; a weak D match, TRBD1 (5 bases). The germline V gene has CDR1 MNHNS and CDR2 SASEGT. V lost 8 bases and J lost 7, with 17 bases in between. The CDR3 has 13 residues. Here the CDR3 reads CASFGGTQIEAFF. The CDR3 DNA reads TGTGCCAGCTTCGGCGGGACGCAGATTGAAGCTTTCTTT.

This chain connects TRBV5-8 to TRBJ2-7, with TRBD2 identical over 8 bases. The germline CDR1 and CDR2 sequences are SGHTS and YDEGEE. The CDR3 loop spans 15 amino acids. V trimming: 6 bases; J trimming: 3 bases; junction bases outside the gene matches: 11. The DNA of the CDR3 is TGTGCCAGCACCCCCGGGGGGGGCCAGGGCTACGAGCAGTACTTC. It is translated as CASTPGGGQGYEQYF.

This clone showed up just once. The chain has TRBV2 and TRBJ2-7, with D tentatively TRBD1 or TRBD2 (5 bases each). Trimming took 0 bases from V and 5 from J, leaving 26 bases between them. Germline CDR1 SNHLY, CDR2 FYNNEI. This CDR3 is 19 amino acids long. CDR3 sequence (DNA): TGTGCCAGCAGTGAAGCCGCCATTCTCTGGGACGGGGATCTCGACGAGCAGTACTTC. It yields the protein CASSEAAILWDGDLDEQYF.

This clone was counted between two and nine times. The genes are TRBV6-1 and TRBJ1-5, with D perhaps TRBD1 (5 bases). Germline loops: CDR1 MNHNS, CDR2 SASEGT. The ends were cut back, 6 bases at V and 3 bases at J, with 12 bases in the middle. The CDR3 totals 14 residues. CDR3 bases: TGTGCCAGCAGGGTCCGGGGGGACAATCAGCCCCAGCATTTT. It encodes CASRVRGDNQPQHF.